This TCR beta chain is drawn from a study of T cell responses to AZD1222 COVID-19 vaccine. The germline V gene encodes CDR1 SGHTA and CDR2 FQGTGA. The CDR3 extends over 16 amino acids. With 5 bases clipped from V and 2 bases from J, the junction kept 5 bases outside the gene matches. The protocol was immunoSEQ multiplex PCR, while the TCRdb copy is restricted to in-frame clones and leaves out a portion. The sample holds approximately 140,000 clones, around four fifths seen once. To note about this clone: The antigen remains unidentified.

Study-level findings and limits: Nearly half of the spike-specific TCRs reportedly recognize variant regions that carry no mutations. The donors showed a predominance of white British ancestry and of females, with possible underestimation of clonal diversity. Among those given AZD1222, only 6 or 7 were seropositive at baseline.

Sequenced material: peripheral blood, taken on day 0 of MenACWY control vaccination. This TCR derives from an adult in good health. The V call is TRBV7-3, the J call TRBJ2-3; TRBD2 matches 12 bases. DNA of the CDR3: TGTGCCAGCAGCCCACTAGCGGGGGGACCCACAGATACGCAGTATTTT. Protein: CASSPLAGGPTDTQYF.